This T cell receptor (beta chain) was obtained from a study of shared clonotypes between healthy human individuals. This CDR3 contains 14 residues. After removal of 4 bases from V and 4 bases from J, the junction contained 4 bases not matched to a gene. Per germline, CDR1 MNHEY and CDR2 SMNVEV (reference sequence). Measured with immunoSEQ multiplex PCR; TCRdb has only the in-frame clones, and not every one. The sample yields roughly 1,600,000 clones, approximately 98.5% seen once. Material for sequencing was naive CD4+ T cells sorted from blood. Subset: CD45RA+ positively selected. The chain recombines TRBV27 with TRBJ2-7; TRBD2 matches at 10 bases. The sequence derives from a young man in good health. The CDR3 here is CASSSSGSMYEQYF. The CDR3 DNA is TGTGCCAGCAGTTCTAGCGGGAGTATGTACGAGCAGTACTTC.